The clone carrying this TCR beta chain has ten or more counts. Researchers amplified the TCR beta CDR3 regions from RNA transcripts. In the first-round RT-PCR of the TCR CDR3, the HTBI primer set was used. TCRdb passed the multiplex PCR reads through MiXCR, listing each CDR3 protein once. The sample carries nearly 600,000 distinct CDR3 sequences, 14% recorded once. The record originates from a study of T cells in Graves' hyperthyroidism and ophthalmopathy. The ends were cut back, 6 bases at V and 3 bases at J, with 20 bases in the middle. This CDR3 is 15 amino acids long. The germline gives CDR1 DFQATT, CDR2 SNEGSKA (reference sequence).

The TCR sequence derives from a young woman with Graves' ophthalmopathy. The source material was blood. This chain connects TRBV20-1 to TRBJ1-2; tentative D call: TRBD1 (5 bases). CDR3 region: CSAAPLQGRDYGYTF. For the CDR3, the DNA is TGCAGTGCCGCACCCCTCCAGGGTCGGGACTATGGCTACACCTTC.